Below are 12 T cell receptor beta chains sequenced from a single sample in a study of T cell responses to AZD1222 COVID-19 vaccine listed by TCRdb under 2021. The sample's time point label, in plain terms: baseline before first vaccination. Library construction relied on the immunoSEQ multiplex PCR assay. The table was pulled from immuneACCESS by TCRdb, which kept in-frame rearrangements only. Such tables lose some clones; where checked, under half of the loss comes from unresolved V genes, and the rest has no known cause. Here the sample has 150,000 to 200,000 clones; 90% to 95% occur a single time. In total, the top ten clones hold approximately 2.2% of the sample. The starting material was peripheral blood, obtained on day 0 of AZD1222 vaccination. Receptors were obtained from an adult in good health.

This clone was observed once. The chain carries TRBV27 and TRBJ1-6; D is undetermined. V was clipped by 3 bases and J by 7 bases, with 10 bases between them. The germline V gene encodes CDR1 MNHEY and CDR2 SMNVEV (reference sequence). This CDR3 has 14 amino acids. The CDR3 nucleotides read TGTGCCAGCAGTTTTTGGCCTCTAAATTCACCCCTCCACTTT. It yields the protein CASSFWPLNSPLHF.

The rearrangement links TRBV4-1 to TRBJ2-2, with unresolved D. Germline CDR1 MGHRA, CDR2 YSYEKL. V was trimmed by 3 bases and J by 0 bases, leaving 8 bases between them. The CDR3 runs to 15 residues. CDR3 nucleotides: TGCGCCAGCAGCCAGTCCTACCCGAACACCGGGGAGCTGTTTTTT. It encodes CASSQSYPNTGELFF.

The V call is TRBV5-6, the J call TRBJ1-3; D is undetermined. Germline loops: CDR1 SGHDT, CDR2 YYEEEE. Trimming shortened V by 3 bases and J by 11 bases, and 12 bases separated the two germline ends. The CDR3 has 12 residues. The CDR3 reads CASSSVGEPIYF. The CDR3 DNA reads as TGTGCCAGCAGCTCGGTCGGGGAGCCCATATATTTT.

This rearrangement joins TRBV4-2 to TRBJ1-6; no clear D gene. The CDR3 runs to 15 residues. Trimming took 0 bases from V and 8 from J, leaving 11 bases between them. CDR1 and CDR2 from the germline V gene are LGHNA and YNFKEQ. The chain's CDR3 is CASSQDAGNDSPLHF. The CDR3 region has the DNA TGTGCCAGCAGCCAAGATGCGGGGAATGATTCACCCCTCCACTTT.

This chain uses TRBV28 with TRBJ1-2, with D maybe TRBD1 (6 bases). The germline V and J ends were trimmed by 4 bases and 5 bases, with 20 bases remaining between them. Germline V CDR1 and CDR2: MDHEN, SYDVKM. The CDR3 runs 16 residues. The DNA for the CDR3 is TGTGCCAGCAGTTCCCTAGGACAGCAGCCCCTATATGGCTACACCTTC. Amino acid sequence: CASSSLGQQPLYGYTF.

The V gene is TRBV27, the J gene TRBJ2-2; weak D call: TRBD2 (6 bases). The V gene's germline CDR1 is MNHEY and CDR2 SMNVEV (reference sequence). The length of the CDR3 is 15 residues. With 8 bases removed from V and 6 bases from J, the gap between germline ends came to 19 bases. The CDR3 sequence is CASCEGREDAGELFF. As DNA, the CDR3 is TGTGCCAGCTGCGAGGGCAGGGAGGATGCCGGGGAGCTGTTTTTT.

The chain combines TRBV28 with TRBJ1-4; D may be TRBD1 (5 bases). This CDR3 region has 14 residues. CDR1 MDHEN and CDR2 SYDVKM come from the germline V gene. V was shortened by 8 bases and J by 0 bases, with 10 bases between the two germline ends. Here the CDR3 reads CASSDSATNEKLFF. The CDR3 coding sequence is TGTGCCAGCTCAGACAGCGCAACTAATGAAAAACTGTTTTTT.

The chain combines TRBV25-1 with TRBJ2-1; 9 positions agree with TRBD2. This CDR3 contains 17 residues. V trimming: 1 base; J trimming: 0 bases; junction bases outside the gene matches: 4. Germline CDR1 is MGHDK and CDR2 is SYGVNS. The CDR3 DNA reads TGTGCCAGCAGTGAATCTAGCGGGGCAAGCTCCTACAATGAGCAGTTCTTC. Translation: CASSESSGASSYNEQFF.

This sequence joins TRBV11-3 and TRBJ1-3, with 7 nucleotides matching TRBD1. This CDR3 has 15 residues. J lost 2 bases, V lost 6 bases, and 7 bases had no gene match. In germline, CDR1 is SGHNT, CDR2 YENEEA. CDR3 loop: CASSYSGTAGNTIYF. CDR3 coding DNA: TGTGCCAGCAGTTACTCCGGGACAGCTGGAAACACCATATATTTT.

The table lists this clone with a count of one. The DNA of the CDR3 is TGCAGTGCTAGTGTGTATGGCGGCAGCAACAGAGATACGCAGTATTTT. Translation gives CSASVYGGSNRDTQYF. The chain links TRBV20-1 to TRBJ2-3; D unclear. V lost 3 bases and J lost 5, with 21 bases in between. Germline V CDR1 and CDR2: DFQATT, SNEGSKA (reference sequence). This CDR3 contains 16 residues.

The chain links TRBV18 to TRBJ1-1; possible D gene TRBD1, 5 bases. The CDR3 consists of 13 residues. Germline values: CDR1 KGHSH, CDR2 LQKENI. V shed 1 base and J shed 7 bases, with 10 bases lying between them. Here the CDR3 DNA reads TGTGCCAGCTCACCACTAGGGACGGATGAAGCTTTCTTT. Translating it yields CASSPLGTDEAFF.

A few counts support this clone. J is TRBJ1-2 and V is TRBV19; a possible D gene is TRBD1 (5 bases). The CDR3 sequence is 15 residues long. CDR1 is LNHDA, CDR2 SQIVND, per germline (reference sequence). V gave up 1 base and J gave up 4 bases, with 13 bases separating them. The CDR3 region is CASSIGEQATYGYTF. The DNA for the CDR3 is TGTGCCAGTAGTATAGGAGAACAGGCAACCTATGGCTACACCTTC. Complete variable domain (other parts from reference TRBV19 and TRBJ1-2): DGGITQSPKYLFRKEGQNVTLSCEQNLNHDAMYWYRQDPGQGLRLIYYSQIVNDFQKGDIAEGYSVSREKKESFPLTVTSAQKNPTAFYLCASSIGEQATYGYTFGSGTRLTVV.